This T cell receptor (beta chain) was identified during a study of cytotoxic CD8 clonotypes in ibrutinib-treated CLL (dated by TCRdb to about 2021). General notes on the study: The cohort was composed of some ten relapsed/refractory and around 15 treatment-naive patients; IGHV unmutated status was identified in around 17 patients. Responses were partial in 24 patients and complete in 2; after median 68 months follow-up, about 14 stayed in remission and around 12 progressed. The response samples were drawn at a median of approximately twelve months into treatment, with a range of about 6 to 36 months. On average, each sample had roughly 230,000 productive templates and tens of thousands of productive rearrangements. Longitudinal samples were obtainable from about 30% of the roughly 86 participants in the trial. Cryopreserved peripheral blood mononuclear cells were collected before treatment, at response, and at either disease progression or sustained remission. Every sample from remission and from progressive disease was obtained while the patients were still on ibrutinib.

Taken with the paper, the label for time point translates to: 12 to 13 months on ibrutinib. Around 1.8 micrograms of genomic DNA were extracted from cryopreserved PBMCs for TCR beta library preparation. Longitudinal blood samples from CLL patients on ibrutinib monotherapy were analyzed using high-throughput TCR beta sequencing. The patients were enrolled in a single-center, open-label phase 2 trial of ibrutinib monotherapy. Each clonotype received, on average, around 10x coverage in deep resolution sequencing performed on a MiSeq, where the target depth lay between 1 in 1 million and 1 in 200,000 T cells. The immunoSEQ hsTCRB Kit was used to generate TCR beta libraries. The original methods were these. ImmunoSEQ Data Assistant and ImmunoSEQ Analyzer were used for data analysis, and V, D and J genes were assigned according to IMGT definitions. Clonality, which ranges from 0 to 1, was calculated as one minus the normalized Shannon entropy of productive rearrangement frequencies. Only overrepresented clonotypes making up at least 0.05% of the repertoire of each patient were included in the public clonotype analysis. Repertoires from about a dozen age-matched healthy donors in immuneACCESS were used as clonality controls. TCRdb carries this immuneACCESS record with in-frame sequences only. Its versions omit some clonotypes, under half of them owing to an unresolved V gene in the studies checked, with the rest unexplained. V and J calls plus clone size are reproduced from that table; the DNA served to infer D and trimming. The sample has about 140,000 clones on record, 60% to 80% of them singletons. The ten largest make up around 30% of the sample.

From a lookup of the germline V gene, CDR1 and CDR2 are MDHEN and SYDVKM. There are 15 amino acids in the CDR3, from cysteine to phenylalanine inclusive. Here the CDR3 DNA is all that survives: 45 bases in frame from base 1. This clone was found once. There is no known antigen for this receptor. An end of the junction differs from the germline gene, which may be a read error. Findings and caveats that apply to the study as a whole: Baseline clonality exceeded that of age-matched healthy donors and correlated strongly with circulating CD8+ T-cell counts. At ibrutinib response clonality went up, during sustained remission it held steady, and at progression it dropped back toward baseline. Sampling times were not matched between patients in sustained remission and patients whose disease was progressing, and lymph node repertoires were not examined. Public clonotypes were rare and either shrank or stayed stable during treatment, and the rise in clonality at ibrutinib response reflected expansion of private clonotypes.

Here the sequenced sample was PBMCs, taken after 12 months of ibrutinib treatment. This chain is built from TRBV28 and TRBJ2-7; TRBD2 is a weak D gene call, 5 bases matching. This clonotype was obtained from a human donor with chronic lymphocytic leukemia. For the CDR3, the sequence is CASSPSGGVFYEQYF. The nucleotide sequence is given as TGTGCCAGCAGTCCCTCAGGAGGAGTTTTCTACGAGCAGTATTTC.